These 25 T cell receptor beta chains share one sample of origin, sequenced in a study of blood T cell repertoires in COVID-19. Sequencing was performed with immunoSEQ multiplex PCR; in TCRdb, only in-frame clones are kept and a portion is missing. Seen here are around 200,000 clones, approximately 89% observed once, and the top ten hold over 2%. The source material was PBMCs or T cells enriched from blood (not recorded which). These receptors were taken from a middle-aged woman with acute COVID-19.

The V gene is TRBV29-1, the J gene TRBJ2-5; 9 bases align to TRBD1. Germline V gene lookup returns CDR1 SQVTM and CDR2 ANQGSEA. After removal of 5 bases from V and 5 bases from J, the junction contained 9 bases not matched to a gene. The CDR3 is 14 residues long. CDR3 amino acids: CSVQGQGEWETQYF. The CDR3 coding sequence is TGCAGCGTTCAGGGACAGGGAGAATGGGAGACCCAGTACTTC.

This rearrangement joins TRBV7-3 to TRBJ2-2, with 8 bases matching TRBD2. The CDR3 is 15 residues long. The germline V gene has CDR1 SGHTA and CDR2 FQGTGA. V dropped 5 bases and J dropped 5; count of bases not matched to a gene: 7. The CDR3: CASSRGVAGTGELFF. CDR3 DNA: TGTGCCAGCAGCCGCGGGGTAGCGGGAACCGGGGAGCTGTTTTTT.

The V call is TRBV28, the J call TRBJ2-7; D remains unclear. The V gene lost 5 bases and the J gene lost 0 bases, with 14 bases spanning the gap. Germline assignment: CDR1 MDHEN and CDR2 SYDVKM. The length of the CDR3 is 15 residues. CDR3 amino acids: CASSAGDGSSYEQYF. The CDR3, as DNA: TGTGCCAGCAGTGCTGGTGACGGGTCCTCCTACGAGCAGTACTTC. Combining the CDR3 with reference TRBV28 and TRBJ2-7 gives the whole variable domain DVKVTQSSRYLVKRTGEKVFLECVQDMDHENMFWYRQDPGLGLRLIYFSYDVKMKEKGDIPEGYSVSREKKERFSLILESASTNQTSMYLCASSAGDGSSYEQYFGPGTRLTVT.

This chain connects TRBV28 to TRBJ2-3; D is unresolved. Germline V gene lookup returns CDR1 MDHEN and CDR2 SYDVKM. This CDR3 comprises 13 residues. Trimming shortened V by 5 bases and J by 5 bases, and 11 bases separated the two germline ends. The CDR3 protein is CASSPLSLDTQYF. For the CDR3, the DNA is TGTGCCAGCAGTCCCCTATCCCTAGATACGCAGTATTTT.

The V gene is TRBV5-4, the J gene TRBJ2-6, with D possibly being TRBD1 (6 bases). Germline CDR1 SGHNT, CDR2 YYREEE (reference sequence). V dropped 4 bases and J dropped 9 bases, with 17 bases sitting between them. The CDR3 is made up of 15 amino acids. The CDR3 sequence: CASSAGQIPSNVLTF. The CDR3 DNA is TGTGCCAGCAGCGCCGGACAGATTCCGAGCAACGTCCTGACTTTC.

A few counts support this clone. This sequence joins TRBV9 and TRBJ2-1; D is possibly TRBD1 (5 bases). Trimming shortened V by 0 bases and J by 0 bases, and 10 bases separated the two germline ends. Germline CDR1 reads SGDLS; CDR2 reads YYNGEE. This CDR3 is 16 amino acids long. The CDR3 bases are TGTGCCAGCAGCGTAGCAGAAGGGGCCTCCTACAATGAGCAGTTCTTC. This gives the protein CASSVAEGASYNEQFF.

The sample holds many counts of this clone. CDR3 sequence (DNA): TGTGCCAGCAGCGTTGGTGTGGGAGGGGCAGGGTACACTGAAGCTTTCTTT. It translates to CASSVGVGGAGYTEAFF. The genes are TRBV9 and TRBJ1-1; D is possibly TRBD1 (5 bases). The CDR3 has 17 amino acids. V dropped 2 bases and J dropped 3 bases, with 20 bases sitting between them. Germline loops: CDR1 SGDLS, CDR2 YYNGEE.

The V gene is TRBV4-1, the J gene TRBJ2-7, with TRBD1 matching over 10 bases. The CDR3 length is 14 residues. Germline trimming cut 4 bases from V and 6 bases from J; bases unmatched to any gene: 6. From germline, CDR1 is MGHRA and CDR2 YSYEKL. DNA of the CDR3: TGCGCCAGCAGCCTCCCGGGACAGGGGTCCGAGCAGTACTTC. It codes for CASSLPGQGSEQYF.

The V call is TRBV12-3 or TRBV12-4, the J call TRBJ2-5, with no clear D. This CDR3 has 13 residues. Trimming cost V 11 bases and J 1 base, with 14 bases left between them. The CDR3 sequence is CASMVGGQETQYF. The CDR3 bases are TGTGCCTCCATGGTCGGCGGCCAAGAGACCCAGTACTTC.

The genes are TRBV7-3 and TRBJ2-3, with D perhaps TRBD1 (5 bases). V gave up 2 bases and J gave up 7 bases, with 10 bases separating them. Germline values: CDR1 SGHTA, CDR2 FQGTGA. The CDR3 runs to 13 residues. CDR3 in DNA: TGTGCCAGCAGCTTATTCTCGGACAATACGCAGTATTTT. Protein product: CASSLFSDNTQYF.

The chain joins TRBV14 to TRBJ1-1; D is undetermined. The CDR3 has 16 amino acids. Trimming shortened V by 2 bases and J by 4 bases, and 17 bases separated the two germline ends. Germline lookup yields CDR1 SGHDN and CDR2 FVKESK. CDR3: CASSQLLSGLGTEAFF. Written as DNA, the CDR3 is TGTGCCAGCAGCCAACTCCTCTCCGGGTTGGGCACTGAAGCTTTCTTT.

V and J are TRBV12-5 and TRBJ2-1, with 10 bases matching TRBD1. There are 16 residues in the CDR3. From germline, CDR1 is LGHNT and CDR2 FRNRAP. After removal of 6 bases from V and 3 bases from J, the junction contained 8 bases not matched to a gene. CDR3 DNA sequence: TGTGCTAGTGGCCCTGGACAGGGGGGGGACTACAATGAGCAGTTCTTC. It codes for CASGPGQGGDYNEQFF.

The chain combines TRBV4-1 with TRBJ2-3; 9 bases map to TRBD1. V shed 4 bases, J shed 5 bases, and the junction held 7 bases outside the gene matches. Per the germline V gene, CDR1 is MGHRA and CDR2 is YSYEKL. This CDR3 contains 15 residues. CDR3 sequence reads: CASSRGTGPLDTQYF. CDR3 in DNA: TGCGCCAGCAGCCGAGGGACAGGGCCGTTAGATACGCAGTATTTT.

V and J are TRBV9 and TRBJ2-5; D may be TRBD1 (5 bases). Germline assignment: CDR1 SGDLS and CDR2 YYNGEE. CDR3 length equals 14 residues. The V end was cut by 0 bases, the J end by 4 bases, with 10 bases between. The CDR3 nucleotides read TGTGCCAGCAGCGTAGGGGGCGGTATAGAGACCCAGTACTTC. Translating it yields CASSVGGGIETQYF.

The gene calls are TRBV6-1 and TRBJ1-4, with 8 bases identical to TRBD1. The germline V gene encodes CDR1 MNHNS and CDR2 SASEGT. The V segment lost 4 bases and the J segment 0 bases; nucleotides outside the gene matches: 10. The CDR3 extends over 18 amino acids. The CDR3 region is CASSGFRQGSATNEKLFF. Written as DNA, the CDR3 is TGTGCCAGCAGTGGGTTCCGACAGGGGTCTGCAACTAATGAAAAACTGTTTTTT.

The V and J genes are TRBV21-1 and TRBJ1-5; the table's D call of TRBD1 was not tested on the DNA. TRBV21-1 is classified as a pseudogene. The CDR3 has 14 residues. The CDR3 DNA is TGTGCCAGCAGGCTACAGGGGATGGGGCAGCCCCAGCATTTT. Its translation: CASRLQGMGQPQHF.

The rearrangement links TRBV7-9 to TRBJ2-3; no firm D call. The germline V gene has CDR1 SEHNR and CDR2 FQNEAQ (reference sequence). The CDR3 length is 12 residues. V gave up 6 bases and J gave up 4 bases, with 8 bases separating them. Here the CDR3 DNA reads TGTGCCAGCAGAGACACACCAGATACGCAGTATTTT. Amino acid sequence: CASRDTPDTQYF. Together with reference TRBV7-9 and TRBJ2-3, the CDR3 gives the full variable domain: DTGVSQNPRHKITKRGQNVTFRCDPISEHNRLYWYRQTLGQGPEFLTYFQNEAQLEKSRLLSDRFSAERPKGSFSTLEIQRTEQGDSAMYLCASRDTPDTQYFGPGTRLTVL.

Note on this clone: This same CDR3 is encoded by further DNA sequences in the sample. The rearrangement links TRBV3-1 (or the pseudogene TRBV3-2) to TRBJ2-7; D not certain. This CDR3 region has 12 residues. The germline gives CDR1 LGHDT, CDR2 YNNKEL (reference sequence). Deletions cut 1 base from V and 4 bases from J, with 5 bases between. The CDR3 DNA sequence: TGTGCCAGCAGCCAAGGAGGATACGAGCAGTACTTC. Amino acid sequence: CASSQGGYEQYF.

This rearrangement joins TRBV7-8 to TRBJ2-2; TRBD2 aligns across 10 bases. Germline CDR1 is SGHVS and CDR2 is FQNEAQ. The CDR3 extends over 16 amino acids. Trimming removed 1 base from V and 2 bases from J; junction bases left unmatched: 1. CDR3 DNA: TGTGCCAGCAGCTTAGGGACTAGCGGTAACACCGGGGAGCTGTTTTTT. Amino acid sequence: CASSLGTSGNTGELFF.

J is TRBJ2-5 and V is TRBV19; TRBD2 matches 13 bases. CDR1 is LNHDA, CDR2 SQIVND, per germline (reference sequence). With V trimmed by 4 bases and J by 4 bases, 6 bases remained unmatched. The CDR3 consists of 16 residues. The CDR3: CASSRPRLAGGETQYF. The CDR3 nucleotides are TGTGCCAGTAGTAGACCGAGACTAGCGGGAGGAGAGACCCAGTACTTC.

The chain joins TRBV5-8 to TRBJ2-6; 7 positions agree with TRBD1. V lost 2 bases and J lost 2; bases outside the gene matches: 4. The CDR3 consists of 16 residues. The germline CDR1 and CDR2 sequences are SGHTS and YDEGEE. The CDR3 spells CASSFTGDPGANVLTF. As DNA, the CDR3 is TGTGCCAGCAGCTTTACAGGGGACCCTGGGGCCAACGTCCTGACTTTC.

CDR3 residues: CASSDGSGGNQPQHF. The CDR3 nucleotides are TGTGCCAGCAGTGACGGGTCGGGGGGGAATCAGCCCCAGCATTTT. V and J are TRBV6-4 and TRBJ1-5, with a tentative D call TRBD1 (5 bases). CDR1 is MRHNA, CDR2 SNTAGT, per germline. This CDR3 comprises 15 residues. V lost 2 bases, J lost 4 bases, and 12 bases lay in between.

The table lists this clone with a few counts. The rearrangement links TRBV5-4 to TRBJ1-6, with a tentative D call TRBD1 (5 bases). Trimming cost V 4 bases and J 0 bases, with 14 bases left between them. This CDR3 has 17 amino acids. Per germline, CDR1 SGHNT and CDR2 YYREEE (reference sequence). The CDR3 here is CASSQTAYNSYNSPLHF. CDR3 DNA sequence: TGTGCCAGCAGCCAGACAGCTTACAACTCCTATAATTCACCCCTCCACTTT.

V and J are TRBV3-1 (or the pseudogene TRBV3-2) and TRBJ2-1, with a tentative D call TRBD2 (5 bases). Per germline, CDR1 LGHDT and CDR2 YNNKEL (reference sequence). The CDR3 length is 16 residues. V was shortened by 0 bases and J by 2 bases, with 11 bases between the two germline ends. The CDR3 loop is CASSQDSSTPYNEQFF. CDR3 nucleotide sequence: TGTGCCAGCAGCCAAGATTCTAGCACGCCCTACAATGAGCAGTTCTTC.

In this sample, this clone turned up a few times. J is TRBJ1-1 and V is TRBV7-8, with D possibly matching TRBD1 (5 bases). The V and J ends lost 5 bases and 4 bases respectively, with 14 bases between them. Germline CDR1 and CDR2: SGHVS and FQNEAQ. The CDR3 has 14 amino acids. Here the CDR3 reads CASSQTLGGTEAFF. CDR3 nucleotides: TGTGCCAGCAGCCAAACATTGGGGGGCACTGAAGCTTTCTTT. Looking up the rest from reference TRBV7-8 and TRBJ1-1 gives the full variable domain: GAGVSQSPRYKVAKRGQDVALRCDPISGHVSLFWYQQALGQGPEFLTYFQNEAQLDKSGLPSDRFFAERPEGSVSTLKIQRTQQEDSAVYLCASSQTLGGTEAFFGQGTRLTVV.